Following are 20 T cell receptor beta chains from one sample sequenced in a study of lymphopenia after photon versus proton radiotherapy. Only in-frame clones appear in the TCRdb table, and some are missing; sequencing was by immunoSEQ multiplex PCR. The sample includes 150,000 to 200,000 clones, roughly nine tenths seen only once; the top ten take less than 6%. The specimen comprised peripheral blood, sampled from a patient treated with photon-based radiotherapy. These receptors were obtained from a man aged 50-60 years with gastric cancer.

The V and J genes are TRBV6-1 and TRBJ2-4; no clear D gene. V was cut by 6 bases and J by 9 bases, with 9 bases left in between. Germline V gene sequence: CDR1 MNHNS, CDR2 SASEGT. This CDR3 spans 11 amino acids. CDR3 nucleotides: TGTGCCAGCAGCCCCCTTCTCATTCAGTACTTC. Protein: CASSPLLIQYF.

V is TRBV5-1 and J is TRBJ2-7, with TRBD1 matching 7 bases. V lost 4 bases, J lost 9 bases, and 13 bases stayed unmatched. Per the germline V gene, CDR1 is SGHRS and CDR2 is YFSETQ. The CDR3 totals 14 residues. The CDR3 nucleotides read TGCGCCAGCAGCCCAGGGGGAAGTTATACGATGCAGTACTTC. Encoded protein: CASSPGGSYTMQYF. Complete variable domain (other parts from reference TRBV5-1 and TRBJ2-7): KAGVTQTPRYLIKTRGQQVTLSCSPISGHRSVSWYQQTPGQGLQFLFEYFSETQRNKGNFPGRFSGRQFSNSRSEMNVSTLELGDSALYLCASSPGGSYTMQYFGPGTRLTVT.

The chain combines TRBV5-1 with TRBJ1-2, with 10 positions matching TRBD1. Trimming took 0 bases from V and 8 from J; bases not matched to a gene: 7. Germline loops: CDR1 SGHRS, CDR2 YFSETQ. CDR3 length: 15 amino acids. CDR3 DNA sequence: TGCGCCAGCAGCTTGGACCCCTCGGACAGGGGGGGCTACACCTTC. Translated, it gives CASSLDPSDRGGYTF.

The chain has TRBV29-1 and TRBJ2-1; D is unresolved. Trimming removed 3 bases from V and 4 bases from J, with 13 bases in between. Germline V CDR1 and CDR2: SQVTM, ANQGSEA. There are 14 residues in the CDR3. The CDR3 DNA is TGCAGCGTTGACCGGGCCTTAGATTACAATGAGCAGTTCTTC. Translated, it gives CSVDRALDYNEQFF.

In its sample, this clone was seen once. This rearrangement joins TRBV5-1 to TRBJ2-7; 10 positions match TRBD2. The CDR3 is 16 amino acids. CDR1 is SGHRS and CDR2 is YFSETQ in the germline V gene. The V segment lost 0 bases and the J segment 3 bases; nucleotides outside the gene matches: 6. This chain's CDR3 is CASSLAPSGSFYEQYF. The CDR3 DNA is TGCGCCAGCAGCTTGGCACCTAGCGGGAGTTTCTACGAGCAGTACTTC.

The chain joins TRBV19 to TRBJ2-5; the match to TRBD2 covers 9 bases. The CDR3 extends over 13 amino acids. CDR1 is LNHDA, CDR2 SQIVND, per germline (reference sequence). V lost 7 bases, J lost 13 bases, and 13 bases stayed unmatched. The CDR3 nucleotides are TGTGCCAGTATGCTAGCGGGGTCACCGTTGCCGTACTTC. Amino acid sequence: CASMLAGSPLPYF.

In DNA form, the CDR3 reads TGTGCCAGCAGTTACCAGCAGGGGGCTAGGACTGAAGCTTTCTTT. It yields the protein CASSYQQGARTEAFF. This rearrangement joins TRBV6-5 to TRBJ1-1; TRBD1 matches at 8 bases. V lost 2 bases to trimming and J lost 5 bases; unmatched junction nucleotides: 7. The CDR3 contains 15 residues. From germline, CDR1 is MNHEY and CDR2 SVGAGI.

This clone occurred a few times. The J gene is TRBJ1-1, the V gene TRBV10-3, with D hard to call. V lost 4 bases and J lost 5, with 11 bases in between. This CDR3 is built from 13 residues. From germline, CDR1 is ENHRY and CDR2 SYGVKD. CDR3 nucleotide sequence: TGTGCCATCAGTGGGAAGGGTGGGACTGAAGCTTTCTTT. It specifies CAISGKGGTEAFF.

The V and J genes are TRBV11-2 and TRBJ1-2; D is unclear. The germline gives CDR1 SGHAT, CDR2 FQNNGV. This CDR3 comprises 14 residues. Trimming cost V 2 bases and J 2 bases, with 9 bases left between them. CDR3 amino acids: CASSLSPTNYGYTF. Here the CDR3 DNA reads TGTGCCAGCAGCTTAAGCCCCACAAACTATGGCTACACCTTC.

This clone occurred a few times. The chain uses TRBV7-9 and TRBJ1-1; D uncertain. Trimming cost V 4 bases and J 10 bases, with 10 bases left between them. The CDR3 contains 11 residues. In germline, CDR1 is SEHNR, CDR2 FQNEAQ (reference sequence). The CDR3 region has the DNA TGTGCCAGCAGCTCCCCCCCCGGAGCTTTCTTT. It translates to CASSSPPGAFF. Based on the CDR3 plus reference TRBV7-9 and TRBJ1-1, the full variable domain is DTGVSQNPRHKITKRGQNVTFRCDPISEHNRLYWYRQTLGQGPEFLTYFQNEAQLEKSRLLSDRFSAERPKGSFSTLEIQRTEQGDSAMYLCASSSPPGAFFGQGTRLTVV.

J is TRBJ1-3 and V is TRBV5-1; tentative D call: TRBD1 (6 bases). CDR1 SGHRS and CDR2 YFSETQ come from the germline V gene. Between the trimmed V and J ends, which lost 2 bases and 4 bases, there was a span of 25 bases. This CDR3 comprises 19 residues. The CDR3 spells CASSFPGTQGKGYGNTIYF. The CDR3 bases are TGCGCCAGCAGCTTCCCCGGCACACAGGGAAAAGGGTACGGAAACACCATATATTTT. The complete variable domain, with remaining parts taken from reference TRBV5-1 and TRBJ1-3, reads KAGVTQTPRYLIKTRGQQVTLSCSPISGHRSVSWYQQTPGQGLQFLFEYFSETQRNKGNFPGRFSGRQFSNSRSEMNVSTLELGDSALYLCASSFPGTQGKGYGNTIYFGEGSWLTVV.

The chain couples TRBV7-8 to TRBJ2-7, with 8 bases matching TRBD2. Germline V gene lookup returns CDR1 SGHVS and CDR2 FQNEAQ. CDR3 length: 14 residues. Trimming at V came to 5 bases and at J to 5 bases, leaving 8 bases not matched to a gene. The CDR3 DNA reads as TGTGCCAGCAGCCACCCGGGGGGGGCTAACGAGCAGTACTTC. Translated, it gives CASSHPGGANEQYF.

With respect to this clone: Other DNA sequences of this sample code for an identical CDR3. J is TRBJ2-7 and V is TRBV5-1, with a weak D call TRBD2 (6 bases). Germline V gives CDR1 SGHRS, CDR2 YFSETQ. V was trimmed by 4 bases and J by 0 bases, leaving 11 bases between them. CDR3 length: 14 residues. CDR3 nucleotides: TGCGCCAGCAGCAGCTCCGGGAGCTCCTACGAGCAGTACTTC. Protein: CASSSSGSSYEQYF.

The CDR3 spells CASSLNGGNQPQHF. CDR3 bases: TGTGCCAGCAGCTTAAACGGGGGAAATCAGCCCCAGCATTTT. The V and J genes are TRBV7-2 and TRBJ1-5, with D perhaps matching TRBD1 (5 bases). V shed 2 bases and J shed 4 bases, with 9 bases lying between them. The CDR3 runs 14 residues. Germline CDR1 and CDR2: SGHTA and FQGNSA.

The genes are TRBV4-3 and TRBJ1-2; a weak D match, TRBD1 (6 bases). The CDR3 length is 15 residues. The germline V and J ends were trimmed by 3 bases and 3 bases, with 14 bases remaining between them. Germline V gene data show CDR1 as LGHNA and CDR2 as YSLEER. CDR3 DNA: TGCGCCAGCAGCCAGGTTCAGGGGAGGGACTATGGCTACACCTTC. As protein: CASSQVQGRDYGYTF.

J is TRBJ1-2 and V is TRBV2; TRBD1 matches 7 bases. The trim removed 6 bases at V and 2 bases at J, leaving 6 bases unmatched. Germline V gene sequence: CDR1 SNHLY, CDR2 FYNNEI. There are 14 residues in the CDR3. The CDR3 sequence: CASSGTVLNYGYTF. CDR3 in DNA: TGTGCCAGCAGCGGGACAGTCCTGAACTATGGCTACACCTTC. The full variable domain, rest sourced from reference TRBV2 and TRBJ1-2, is EPEVTQTPSHQVTQMGQEVILRCVPISNHLYFYWYRQILGQKVEFLVSFYNNEISEKSEIFDDQFSVERPDGSNFTLKIRSTKLEDSAMYFCASSGTVLNYGYTFGSGTRLTVV.

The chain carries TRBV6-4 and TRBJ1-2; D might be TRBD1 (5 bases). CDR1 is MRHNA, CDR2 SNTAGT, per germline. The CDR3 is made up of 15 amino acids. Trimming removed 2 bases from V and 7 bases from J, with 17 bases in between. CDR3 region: CASSDRPGQMGGYTF. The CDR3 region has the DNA TGTGCCAGCAGTGACAGGCCAGGGCAAATGGGTGGCTACACCTTC.

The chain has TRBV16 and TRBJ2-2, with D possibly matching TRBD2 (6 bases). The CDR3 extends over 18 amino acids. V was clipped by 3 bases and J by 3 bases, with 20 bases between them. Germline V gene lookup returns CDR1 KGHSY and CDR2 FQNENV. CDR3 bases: TGTGCCAGCAGCCACTCATATTTGACCCGGGAGTACACCGGGGAGCTGTTTTTT. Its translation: CASSHSYLTREYTGELFF.

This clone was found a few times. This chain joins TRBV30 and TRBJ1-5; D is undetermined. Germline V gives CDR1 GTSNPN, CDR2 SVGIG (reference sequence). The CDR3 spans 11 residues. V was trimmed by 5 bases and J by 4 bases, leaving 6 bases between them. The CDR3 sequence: CAWGPNQPQHF. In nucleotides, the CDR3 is TGTGCCTGGGGTCCAAATCAGCCCCAGCATTTT.

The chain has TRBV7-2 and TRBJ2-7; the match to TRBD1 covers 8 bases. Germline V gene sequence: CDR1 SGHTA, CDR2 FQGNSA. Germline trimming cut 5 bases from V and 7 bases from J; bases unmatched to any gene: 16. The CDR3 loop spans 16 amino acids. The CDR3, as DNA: TGTGCCAGCAGCAAGACAGGGGTTGCGAGTGGGGGTGAGCAGTACTTC. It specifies CASSKTGVASGGEQYF. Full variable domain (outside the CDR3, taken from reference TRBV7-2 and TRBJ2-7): GAGVSQSPSNKVTEKGKDVELRCDPISGHTALYWYRQSLGQGLEFLIYFQGNSAPDKSGLPSDRFSAERTGGSVSTLTIQRTQQEDSAVYLCASSKTGVASGGEQYFGPGTRLTVT.